Below, 13 T cell receptor beta chains from the same sample are listed, as sequenced in a study of blood T cell repertoires in COVID-19. The repertoire was sequenced with immunoSEQ multiplex PCR; TCRdb's copy has only in-frame clones and lacks some. This sample carries more than 250,000 clones, approximately 90% of them seen once, and the ten largest clones take 3.6%. Sequencing was carried out using peripheral blood. Receptor source: a man younger than 35 with active or convalescent COVID-19.

The chain is built from TRBV2 and TRBJ1-6; D ambiguous. V dropped 7 bases and J dropped 7 bases, with 11 bases sitting between them. CDR1 is SNHLY, CDR2 FYNNEI, per germline. CDR3 length equals 13 residues. The CDR3 spells CASKNSYNSPLHF. DNA for the CDR3: TGTGCCAGCAAGAACAGTTACAATTCACCCCTCCACTTT.

This clone appeared a few times. The rearrangement links TRBV11-1 to TRBJ1-3, with no clear D. With 4 bases removed from V and 8 bases from J, the gap between germline ends came to 6 bases. Looked up from germline, CDR1 is SGHAT and CDR2 is FQDESV (reference sequence). The CDR3 spans 11 residues. CDR3 protein: CASSSVDTIYF. The CDR3 region has the DNA TGTGCCAGCAGCTCCGTCGACACCATATATTTT. The full variable domain, its missing parts supplied by reference TRBV11-1 and TRBJ1-3, is EAEVAQSPRYKITEKSQAVAFWCDPISGHATLYWYRQILGQGPELLVQFQDESVVDDSQLPKDRFSAERLKGVDSTLKIQPAELGDSAMYLCASSSVDTIYFGEGSWLTVV.

V gene TRBV3-1 (or the pseudogene TRBV3-2) combines with J gene TRBJ1-2; the D gene is possibly TRBD1 (5 bases). V lost 1 base, J lost 6 bases, and 15 bases lay in between. In germline, CDR1 is LGHDT, CDR2 YNNKEL (reference sequence). The CDR3 runs 15 residues. The CDR3 sequence is CASSQGGRPGNGYTF. Written as DNA, the CDR3 is TGTGCCAGCAGCCAAGGGGGCAGGCCAGGCAATGGCTACACCTTC.

V and J are TRBV10-2 and TRBJ2-7; possible D gene TRBD2, 7 bases. In germline, CDR1 is WSHSY, CDR2 SAAADI. The V end lost 5 bases, the J end lost 7 bases, and 21 bases lay between the germline ends. The CDR3 covers 15 residues. The CDR3 coding sequence is TGCGCCAGCAGTAACGGCGGGGGCACGGGCTTTGAGCAGTACTTC. It translates to CASSNGGGTGFEQYF.

The chain links TRBV6-2 or TRBV6-3 to TRBJ1-1; the match to TRBD1 covers 7 bases. The trim removed 4 bases at V and 0 bases at J, leaving 5 bases unmatched. This CDR3 comprises 15 residues. Germline CDR1 and CDR2: MNHEY and SVGEGT. The CDR3 here is CASSSGGIMNTEAFF. CDR3 in DNA: TGTGCCAGCAGTTCAGGGGGGATCATGAACACTGAAGCTTTCTTT.

The J gene is TRBJ1-6, the V gene TRBV19; 10 bases line up with TRBD1. Germline lookup yields CDR1 LNHDA and CDR2 SQIVND (reference sequence). The CDR3 is made up of 14 amino acids. Trimming at V came to 10 bases and at J to 13 bases, leaving 13 bases not matched to a gene. CDR3 sequence: CATEAGTGATPLHF. The DNA of the CDR3 is TGTGCCACCGAAGCCGGGACAGGGGCCACCCCCCTCCACTTT.

CDR3 protein: CASSLDSPYEQYF. The CDR3 nucleotides read TGTGCCAGCAGCTTGGACAGCCCCTACGAGCAGTACTTC. This chain joins TRBV7-2 and TRBJ2-7, with D maybe TRBD1 (6 bases). The V end was cut by 3 bases, the J end by 2 bases, with 8 bases between. The germline gives CDR1 SGHTA, CDR2 FQGNSA. The CDR3 has 13 residues.

The J gene is TRBJ2-5, the V gene TRBV27; possible D gene TRBD1, 5 bases. CDR3 size: 14 residues. Trimming shortened V by 3 bases and J by 1 base, and 9 bases separated the two germline ends. Germline V gene lookup returns CDR1 MNHEY and CDR2 SMNVEV (reference sequence). The DNA of the CDR3 is TGTGCCAGCAGTTTCGACAGCAGCCAAGAGACCCAGTACTTC. This translates into CASSFDSSQETQYF.

V gene TRBV28 combines with J gene TRBJ2-5; 11 bases agree with TRBD1. V trimming: 10 bases; J trimming: 4 bases; junction bases outside the gene matches: 5. CDR1 is MDHEN and CDR2 is SYDVKM in the germline V gene. CDR3 length: 13 residues. CDR3 DNA: TGTGCCATTGCCGGGACAGGGGGAGAGACCCAGTACTTC. It codes for CAIAGTGGETQYF. Full variable domain (remainder filled in from reference TRBV28 and TRBJ2-5): DVKVTQSSRYLVKRTGEKVFLECVQDMDHENMFWYRQDPGLGLRLIYFSYDVKMKEKGDIPEGYSVSREKKERFSLILESASTNQTSMYLCAIAGTGGETQYFGPGTRLLVL.

The chain couples TRBV2 to TRBJ2-5; D is unresolved. The CDR3 is 13 amino acids. V gave up 4 bases and J gave up 1 base, with 7 bases separating them. The germline V gene encodes CDR1 SNHLY and CDR2 FYNNEI. Here the CDR3 reads CASSAQFQETQYF. In DNA form, the CDR3 reads TGTGCCAGCAGTGCGCAGTTCCAAGAGACCCAGTACTTC.

The CDR3 spells CASKDRERGEKLFF. CDR3 DNA sequence: TGTGCCAGCAAAGACAGGGAACGGGGTGAAAAACTGTTTTTT. The gene calls are TRBV2 and TRBJ1-4; 7 positions agree with TRBD1. Looked up from germline, CDR1 is SNHLY and CDR2 is FYNNEI. V dropped 7 bases and J dropped 7; count of bases not matched to a gene: 9. CDR3 length: 14 amino acids.

This chain links TRBV9 with TRBJ2-1; 8 bases fit TRBD2. Germline V gene data show CDR1 as SGDLS and CDR2 as YYNGEE. The CDR3 is 18 residues long. Unmatched junction bases numbered 8, after V lost 0 bases and J lost 0 bases. As DNA, the CDR3 is TGTGCCAGCAGCGTAGTCGCGGGAGGTCCTAGCTCCTACAATGAGCAGTTCTTC. Encoded protein: CASSVVAGGPSSYNEQFF.

This clone was counted between two and nine times. This rearrangement joins TRBV19 to TRBJ2-2, with unresolved D. Germline loops: CDR1 LNHDA, CDR2 SQIVND (reference sequence). This CDR3 spans 13 amino acids. Trimming left V 4 bases short and J 5 bases short, with 8 bases between. CDR3 sequence reads: CASSNPSTGELFF. DNA of the CDR3: TGTGCCAGTAGTAACCCTAGTACCGGGGAGCTGTTTTTT.